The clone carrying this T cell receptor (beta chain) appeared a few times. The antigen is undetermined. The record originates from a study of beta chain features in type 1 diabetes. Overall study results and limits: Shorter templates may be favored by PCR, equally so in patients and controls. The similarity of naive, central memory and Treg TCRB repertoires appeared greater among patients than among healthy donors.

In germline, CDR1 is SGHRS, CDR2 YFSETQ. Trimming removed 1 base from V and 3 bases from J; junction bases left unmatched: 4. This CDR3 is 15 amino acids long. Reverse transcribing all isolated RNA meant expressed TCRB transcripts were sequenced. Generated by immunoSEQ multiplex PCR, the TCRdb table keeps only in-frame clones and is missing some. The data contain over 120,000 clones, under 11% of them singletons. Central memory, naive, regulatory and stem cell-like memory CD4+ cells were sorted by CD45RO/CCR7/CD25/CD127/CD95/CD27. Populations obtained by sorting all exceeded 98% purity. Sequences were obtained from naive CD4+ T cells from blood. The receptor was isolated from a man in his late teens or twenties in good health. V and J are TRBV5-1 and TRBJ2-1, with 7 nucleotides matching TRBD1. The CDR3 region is CASSLRGQRYNEQFF. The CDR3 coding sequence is TGCGCCAGCAGCTTGCGGGGACAGCGCTACAATGAGCAGTTCTTC.